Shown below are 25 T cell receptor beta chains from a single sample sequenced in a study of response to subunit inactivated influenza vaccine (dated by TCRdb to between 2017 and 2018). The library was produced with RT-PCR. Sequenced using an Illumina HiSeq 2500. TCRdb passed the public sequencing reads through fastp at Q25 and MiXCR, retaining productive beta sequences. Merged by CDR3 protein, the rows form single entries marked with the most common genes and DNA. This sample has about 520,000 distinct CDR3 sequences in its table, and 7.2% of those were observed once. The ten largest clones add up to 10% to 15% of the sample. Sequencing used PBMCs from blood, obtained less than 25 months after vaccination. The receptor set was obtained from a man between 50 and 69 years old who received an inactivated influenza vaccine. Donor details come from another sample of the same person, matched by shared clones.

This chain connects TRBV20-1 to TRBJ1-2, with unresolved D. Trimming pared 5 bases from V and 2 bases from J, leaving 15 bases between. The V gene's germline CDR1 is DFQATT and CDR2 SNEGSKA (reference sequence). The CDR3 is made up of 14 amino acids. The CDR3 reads CSAGSRTSNYGYTF. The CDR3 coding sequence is TGCAGTGCTGGATCTCGGACCAGCAACTATGGCTACACCTTC.

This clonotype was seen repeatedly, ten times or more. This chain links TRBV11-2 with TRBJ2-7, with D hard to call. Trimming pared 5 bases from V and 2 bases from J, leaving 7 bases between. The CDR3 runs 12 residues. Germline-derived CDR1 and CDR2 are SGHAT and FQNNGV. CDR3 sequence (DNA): TGTGCCAGCAGCCTACAACCCTACGAGCAGTACTTC. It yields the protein CASSLQPYEQYF.

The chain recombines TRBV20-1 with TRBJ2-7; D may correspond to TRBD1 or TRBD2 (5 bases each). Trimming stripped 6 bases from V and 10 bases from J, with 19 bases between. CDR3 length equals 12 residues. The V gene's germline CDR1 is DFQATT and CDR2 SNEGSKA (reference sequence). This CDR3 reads CSAERDPATQYF. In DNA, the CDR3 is TGCAGTGCGGAGAGGGACCCCGCCACTCAGTACTTC.

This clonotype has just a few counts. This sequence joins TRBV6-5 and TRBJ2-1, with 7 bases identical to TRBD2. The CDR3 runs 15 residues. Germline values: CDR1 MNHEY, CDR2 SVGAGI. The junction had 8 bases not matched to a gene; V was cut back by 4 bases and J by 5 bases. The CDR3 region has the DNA TGTGCCAGCAGTTCGAGCGGGAAAGGGAACAATGAGCAGTTCTTC. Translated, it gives CASSSSGKGNNEQFF.

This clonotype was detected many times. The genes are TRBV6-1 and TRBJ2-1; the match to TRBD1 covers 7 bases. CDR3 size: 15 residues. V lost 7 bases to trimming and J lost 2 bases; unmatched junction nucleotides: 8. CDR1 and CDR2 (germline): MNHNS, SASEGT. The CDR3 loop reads CASMNRGFTYNEQFF. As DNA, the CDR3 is TGTGCCAGCATGAACAGGGGATTCACCTACAATGAGCAGTTCTTC.

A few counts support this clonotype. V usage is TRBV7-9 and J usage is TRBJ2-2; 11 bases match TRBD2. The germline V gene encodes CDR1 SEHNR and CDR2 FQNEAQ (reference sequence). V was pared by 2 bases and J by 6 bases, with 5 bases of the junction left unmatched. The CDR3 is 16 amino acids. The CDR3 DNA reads TGTGCCAGCAGCTTACCGCGACTAGCGGGGCCCGGGGAGCTGTTTTTT. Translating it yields CASSLPRLAGPGELFF.

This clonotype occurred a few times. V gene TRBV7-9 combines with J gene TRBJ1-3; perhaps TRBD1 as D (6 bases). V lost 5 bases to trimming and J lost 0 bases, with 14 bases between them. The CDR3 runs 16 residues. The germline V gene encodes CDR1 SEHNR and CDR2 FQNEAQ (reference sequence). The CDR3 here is CASSLEGGHSGNTIYF. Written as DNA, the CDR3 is TGTGCCAGCAGCCTCGAGGGGGGGCACTCTGGAAACACCATATATTTT.

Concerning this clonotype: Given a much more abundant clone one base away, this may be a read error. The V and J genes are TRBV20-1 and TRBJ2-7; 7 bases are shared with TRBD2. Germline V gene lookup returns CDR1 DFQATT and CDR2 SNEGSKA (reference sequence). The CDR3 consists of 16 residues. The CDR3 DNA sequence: TGCTGTGCTAGAGATTTTCAGCGGGACCTCTCCTACGAGCAGTACTTC. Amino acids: CCARDFQRDLSYEQYF.

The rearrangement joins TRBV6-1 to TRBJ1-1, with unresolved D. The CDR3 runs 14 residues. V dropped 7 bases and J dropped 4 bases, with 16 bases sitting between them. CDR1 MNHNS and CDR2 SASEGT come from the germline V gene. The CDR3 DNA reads TGTGCCAGCACCCCCCGTGGGGTTGGCACTGAAGCTTTCTTT. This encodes CASTPRGVGTEAFF.

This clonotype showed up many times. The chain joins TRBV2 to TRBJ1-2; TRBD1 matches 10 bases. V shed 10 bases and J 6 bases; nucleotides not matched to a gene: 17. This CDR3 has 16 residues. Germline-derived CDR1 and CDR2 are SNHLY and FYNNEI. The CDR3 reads CATMGSRDRGLHGYTF. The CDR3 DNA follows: TGTGCCACCATGGGATCCCGGGACAGGGGTTTGCATGGCTACACCTTC.

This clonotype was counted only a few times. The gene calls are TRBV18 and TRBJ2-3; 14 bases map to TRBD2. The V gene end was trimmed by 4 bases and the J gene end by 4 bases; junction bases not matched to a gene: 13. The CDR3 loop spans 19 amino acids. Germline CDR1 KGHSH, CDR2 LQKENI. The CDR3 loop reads CASSRRVMGLAGDADTQYF. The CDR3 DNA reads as TGTGCCAGCTCACGTCGTGTAATGGGACTAGCGGGAGACGCAGATACGCAGTATTTT.

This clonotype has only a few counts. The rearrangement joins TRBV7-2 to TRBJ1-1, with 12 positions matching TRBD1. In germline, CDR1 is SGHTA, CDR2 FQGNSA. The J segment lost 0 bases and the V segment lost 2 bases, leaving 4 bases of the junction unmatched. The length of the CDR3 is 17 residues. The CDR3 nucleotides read TGTGCCAGCAGCTTAACGGGACAGGGGGCGATGAACACTGAAGCTTTCTTT. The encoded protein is CASSLTGQGAMNTEAFF. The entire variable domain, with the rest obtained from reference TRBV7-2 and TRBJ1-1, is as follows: GAGVSQSPSNKVTEKGKDVELRCDPISGHTALYWYRQSLGQGLEFLIYFQGNSAPDKSGLPSDRFSAERTGGSVSTLTIQRTQQEDSAVYLCASSLTGQGAMNTEAFFGQGTRLTVV.

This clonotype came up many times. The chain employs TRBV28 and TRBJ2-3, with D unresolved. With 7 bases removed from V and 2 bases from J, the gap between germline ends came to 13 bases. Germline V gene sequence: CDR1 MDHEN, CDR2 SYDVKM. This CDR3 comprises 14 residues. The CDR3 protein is CASNEGRLTDTQYF. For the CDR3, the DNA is TGTGCCAGCAATGAAGGTAGACTCACAGATACGCAGTATTTT.

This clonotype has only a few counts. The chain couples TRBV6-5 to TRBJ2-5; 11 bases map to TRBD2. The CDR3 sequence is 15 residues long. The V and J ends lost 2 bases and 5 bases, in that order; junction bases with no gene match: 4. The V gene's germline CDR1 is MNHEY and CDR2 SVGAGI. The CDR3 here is CASSYGLAGGETQYF. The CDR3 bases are TGTGCCAGCAGTTACGGGCTAGCGGGAGGTGAGACCCAGTACTTC.

This CDR3 reads CAGGDTTYEQYF. CDR3 DNA: TGTGCCGGGGGCGACACTACCTACGAGCAGTACTTC. The chain uses TRBV28 and TRBJ2-7; the D gene is possibly TRBD1 (6 bases). Germline V gene data show CDR1 as MDHEN and CDR2 as SYDVKM. Trimming cost V 11 bases and J 2 bases, with 13 bases left between them. The length of the CDR3 is 12 residues. Drawing the rest from reference TRBV28 and TRBJ2-7, the complete variable domain is DVKVTQSSRYLVKRTGEKVFLECVQDMDHENMFWYRQDPGLGLRLIYFSYDVKMKEKGDIPEGYSVSREKKERFSLILESASTNQTSMYLCAGGDTTYEQYFGPGTRLTVT.

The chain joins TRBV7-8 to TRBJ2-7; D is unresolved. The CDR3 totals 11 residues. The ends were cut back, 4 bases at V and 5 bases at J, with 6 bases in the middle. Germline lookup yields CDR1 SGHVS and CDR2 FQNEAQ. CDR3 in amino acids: CASSWGNEQYF. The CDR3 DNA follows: TGTGCCAGCAGCTGGGGAAACGAGCAGTACTTC.

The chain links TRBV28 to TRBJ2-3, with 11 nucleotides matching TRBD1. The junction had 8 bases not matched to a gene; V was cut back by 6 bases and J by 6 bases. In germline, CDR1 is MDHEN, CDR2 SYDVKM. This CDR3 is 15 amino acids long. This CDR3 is CASRDRGLLRDTQYF. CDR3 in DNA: TGTGCCAGCAGGGACAGGGGGCTCCTTAGGGATACGCAGTATTTT.

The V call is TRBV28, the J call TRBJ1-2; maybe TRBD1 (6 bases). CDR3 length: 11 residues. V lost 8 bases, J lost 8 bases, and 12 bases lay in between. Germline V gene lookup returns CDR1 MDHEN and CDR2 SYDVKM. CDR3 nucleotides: TGTGCCAGCGGGGGTGACAGGGGCTACACCTTC. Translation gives CASGGDRGYTF.

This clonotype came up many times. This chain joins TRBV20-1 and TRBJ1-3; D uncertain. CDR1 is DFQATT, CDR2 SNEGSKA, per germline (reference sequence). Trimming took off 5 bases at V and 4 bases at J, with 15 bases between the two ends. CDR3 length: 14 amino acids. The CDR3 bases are TGCAGTGCTGAGTTGTGGGCGCCCGGAAACACCATATATTTT. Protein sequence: CSAELWAPGNTIYF.

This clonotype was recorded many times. As DNA, the CDR3 is TGTGCCACCAGTGATTCGCGTGCCCCGATGGGGACCCAGTACTTC. As protein: CATSDSRAPMGTQYF. The rearrangement joins TRBV24-1 to TRBJ2-5; D remains unclear. This CDR3 comprises 15 residues. V was pared by 2 bases and J by 7 bases, with 16 bases between. Germline V gene lookup returns CDR1 KGHDR and CDR2 SFDVKD.

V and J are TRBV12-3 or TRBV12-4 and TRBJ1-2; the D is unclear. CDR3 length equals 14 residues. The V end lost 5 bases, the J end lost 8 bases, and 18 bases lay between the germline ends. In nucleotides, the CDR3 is TGTGCCAGCAGTCCCCTCTTACGGGGTGGAGGCTACACCTTC. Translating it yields CASSPLLRGGGYTF.

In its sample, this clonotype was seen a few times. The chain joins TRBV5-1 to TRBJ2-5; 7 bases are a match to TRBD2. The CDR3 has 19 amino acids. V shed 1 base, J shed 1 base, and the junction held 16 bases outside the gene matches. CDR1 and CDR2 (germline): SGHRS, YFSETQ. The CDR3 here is CASSLQFSGLAVSQETQYF. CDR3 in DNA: TGCGCCAGCAGCTTGCAATTTTCGGGGCTAGCGGTCAGCCAAGAGACCCAGTACTTC.

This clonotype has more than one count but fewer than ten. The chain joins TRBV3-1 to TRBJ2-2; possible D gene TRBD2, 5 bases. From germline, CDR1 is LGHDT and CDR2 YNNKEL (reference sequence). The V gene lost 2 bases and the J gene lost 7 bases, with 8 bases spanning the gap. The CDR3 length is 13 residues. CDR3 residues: CASSQTRNGELFF. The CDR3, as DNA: TGTGCCAGCAGCCAAACTAGGAACGGGGAGCTGTTTTTT.

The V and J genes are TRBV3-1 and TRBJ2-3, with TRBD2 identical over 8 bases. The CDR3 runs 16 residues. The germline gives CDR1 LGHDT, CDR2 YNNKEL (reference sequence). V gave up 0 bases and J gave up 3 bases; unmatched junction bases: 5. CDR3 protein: CASSQDFGGATDTQYF. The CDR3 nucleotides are TGTGCCAGCAGCCAAGACTTCGGGGGGGCAACAGATACGCAGTATTTT.

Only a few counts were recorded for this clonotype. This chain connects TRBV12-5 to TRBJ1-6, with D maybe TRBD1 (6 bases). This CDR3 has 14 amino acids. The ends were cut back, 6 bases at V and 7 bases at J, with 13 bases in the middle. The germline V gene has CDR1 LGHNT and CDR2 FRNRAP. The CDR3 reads CASGPVTGNSPLHF. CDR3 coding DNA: TGTGCTAGTGGGCCTGTAACAGGGAATTCACCCCTCCACTTT.